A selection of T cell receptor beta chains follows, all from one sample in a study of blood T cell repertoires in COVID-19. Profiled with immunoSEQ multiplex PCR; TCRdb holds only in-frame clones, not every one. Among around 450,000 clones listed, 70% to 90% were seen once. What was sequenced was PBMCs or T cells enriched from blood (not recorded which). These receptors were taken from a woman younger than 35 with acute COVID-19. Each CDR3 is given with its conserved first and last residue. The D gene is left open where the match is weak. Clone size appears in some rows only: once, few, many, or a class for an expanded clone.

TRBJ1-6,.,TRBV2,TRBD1,CASSIPAQGRDSPLHF,TGTGCCAGCAGCATACCTGCACAGGGGAGAGATTCACCCCTCCACTTT
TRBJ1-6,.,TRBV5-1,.,CASSLENRDSPLHF,TGCGCCAGCAGCTTGGAAAACAGGGATTCACCCCTCCACTTT
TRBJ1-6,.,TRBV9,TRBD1,CASSVAQGGSPLHF,TGTGCCAGCAGCGTAGCTCAGGGGGGATCACCCCTCCACTTT
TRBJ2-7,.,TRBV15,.,CATSRDRSSGSYEQYF,TGTGCCACCAGCAGAGATCGTAGTAGCGGTTCCTACGAGCAGTACTTC
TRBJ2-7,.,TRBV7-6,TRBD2,CASSPQDSGRYEQYF,TGTGCCAGCAGCCCCCAGGATAGCGGGAGGTACGAGCAGTACTTC
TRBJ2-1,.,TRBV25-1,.,CASSETSTLGGPYNEQFF,TGTGCCAGCAGTGAAACTTCAACCCTCGGGGGGCCCTACAATGAGCAGTTCTTC
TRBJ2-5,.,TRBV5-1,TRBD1,CASRRQGSGQETQYF,TGCGCCAGCAGAAGACAGGGCAGTGGTCAAGAGACCCAGTACTTC
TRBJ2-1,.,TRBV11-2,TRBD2,CASSTGLVGQFF,TGTGCCAGCAGCACAGGACTAGTTGGTCAGTTCTTC
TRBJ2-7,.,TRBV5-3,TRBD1,CARSLRDRLYEQYF,TGTGCCAGAAGCCTCCGGGACAGGCTATACGAGCAGTACTTC
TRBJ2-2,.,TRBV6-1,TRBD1,CASSELGTDTGELFF,TGTGCCAGCAGTGAACTAGGGACAGACACCGGGGAGCTGTTTTTT
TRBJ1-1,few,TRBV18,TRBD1,CASSPKTGRTEAFF,TGTGCCAGCTCACCTAAGACAGGGCGAACTGAAGCTTTCTTT
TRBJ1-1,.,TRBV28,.,CASRGAWTEAFF,TGTGCCAGCAGGGGCGCCTGGACTGAAGCTTTCTTT
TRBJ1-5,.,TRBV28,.,CASSADSGDFQPQHF,TGTGCCAGCAGTGCGGACAGCGGGGATTTTCAGCCCCAGCATTTT
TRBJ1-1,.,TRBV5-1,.,CASSFPRGRNTEAFF,TGCGCCAGCAGCTTCCCCAGGGGCAGGAACACTGAAGCTTTCTTT
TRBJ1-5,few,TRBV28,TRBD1,CASSLSGTGYQPQHF,TGTGCCAGCAGTTTATCCGGGACAGGTTATCAGCCCCAGCATTTT
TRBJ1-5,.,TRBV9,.,CASSEGVVVQPQHF,TGTGCCAGCAGCGAAGGGGTGGTGGTTCAGCCCCAGCATTTT
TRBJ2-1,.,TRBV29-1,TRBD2,CSVEDVAGGRLLQQFF,TGCAGCGTTGAAGATGTAGCGGGAGGCCGTCTCCTTCAGCAGTTCTTC
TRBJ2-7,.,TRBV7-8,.,CASSPGIYEQYF,TGTGCCAGCAGCCCCGGGATCTACGAGCAGTACTTC
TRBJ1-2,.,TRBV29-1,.,CSVEAEGSPGGYTF,TGCAGCGTTGAAGCCGAGGGTTCACCAGGTGGCTACACCTTC
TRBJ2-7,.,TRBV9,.,CASSAGTKYEQYF,TGTGCCAGCAGCGCGGGGACAAAGTACGAGCAGTACTTC
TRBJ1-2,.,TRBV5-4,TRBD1,CASSLGGTDFNYGYTF,TGTGCCAGCAGCTTGGGGGGGACAGACTTTAACTATGGCTACACCTTC
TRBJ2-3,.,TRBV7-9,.,CASSPSADTQYF,TGTGCCAGCAGCCCATCAGCAGATACGCAGTATTTT
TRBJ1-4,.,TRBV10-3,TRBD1,CAISQGQGNEKLFF,TGTGCCATCAGTCAGGGACAGGGCAATGAAAAACTGTTTTTT
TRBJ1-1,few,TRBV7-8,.,CASSLSGGWGNTEAFF,TGTGCCAGCAGCTTATCGGGAGGGTGGGGCAACACTGAAGCTTTCTTT
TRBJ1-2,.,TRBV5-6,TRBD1,CASSLDRAHGYTF,TGTGCCAGCAGTTTGGACAGGGCCCATGGCTACACCTTC
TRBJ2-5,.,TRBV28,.,CASTFGRFQETQYF,TGTGCCAGCACGTTCGGCAGGTTCCAAGAGACCCAGTACTTC
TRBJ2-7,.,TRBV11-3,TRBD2,CASSRTSYEQYF,TGTGCCAGCAGCCGGACTAGCTACGAGCAGTACTTC
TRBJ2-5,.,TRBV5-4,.,CASSDLTARYQETQYF,TGTGCCAGCAGCGACCTGACAGCCCGGTACCAAGAGACCCAGTACTTC
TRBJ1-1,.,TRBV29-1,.,CSAGLLNTEAFF,TGCAGCGCCGGTCTCCTGAACACTGAAGCTTTCTTT
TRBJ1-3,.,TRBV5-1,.,CASSLGQTGNTIYF,TGCGCCAGCAGCTTGGGACAGACTGGAAACACCATATATTTT
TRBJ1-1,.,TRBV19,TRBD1,CASSARDRGVTEAFF,TGTGCCAGTAGTGCCCGGGACAGGGGGGTCACTGAAGCTTTCTTT
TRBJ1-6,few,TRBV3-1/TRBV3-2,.,CASGGFNSPLHF,TGTGCCAGCGGGGGGTTTAATTCACCCCTCCACTTT
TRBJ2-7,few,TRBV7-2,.,CASSLRYEQYF,TGTGCCAGCAGCTTACGTTACGAGCAGTACTTC
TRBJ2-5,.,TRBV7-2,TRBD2,CASSLGASGAETQYF,TGTGCCAGCAGCTTAGGGGCTAGCGGGGCAGAGACCCAGTACTTC
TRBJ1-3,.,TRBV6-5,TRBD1,CASSWQGAGNTIYF,TGTGCCAGCAGTTGGCAGGGGGCAGGAAACACCATATATTTT
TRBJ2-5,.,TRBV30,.,CAWSVLAGRQETQYF,TGTGCCTGGAGTGTACTTGCAGGGAGGCAAGAGACCCAGTACTTC
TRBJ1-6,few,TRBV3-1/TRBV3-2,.,CASSLNGRGSPLHF,TGTGCCAGCAGCCTAAACGGGAGAGGTTCACCCCTCCACTTT
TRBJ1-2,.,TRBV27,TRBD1,CASSWTPRTGLGGYTF,TGTGCCAGCAGTTGGACTCCCCGGACAGGGCTTGGGGGCTACACCTTC
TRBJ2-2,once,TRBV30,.,CAWRPGDSEAGELFF,TGTGCCTGGAGGCCCGGGGACTCCGAGGCCGGGGAGCTGTTTTTT
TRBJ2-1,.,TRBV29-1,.,CSVDSGVEMNEQFF,TGCAGCGTTGACTCGGGGGTCGAGATGAATGAGCAGTTCTTC
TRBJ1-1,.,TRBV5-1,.,CASSPGETEAFF,TGCGCCAGCAGTCCAGGGGAAACTGAAGCTTTCTTT
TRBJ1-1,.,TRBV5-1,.,CASSSYDSEAFF,TGCGCCAGCAGCTCTTATGACAGTGAAGCTTTCTTT
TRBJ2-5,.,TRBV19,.,CATLQGSETQYF,TGTGCCACTCTCCAGGGGTCCGAGACCCAGTACTTC
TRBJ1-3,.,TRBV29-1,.,CSVSGTMGNTIYF,TGCAGCGTTTCCGGGACAATGGGAAACACCATATATTTT
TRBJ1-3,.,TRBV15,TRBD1,CATSVRTGAIGNTIYF,TGTGCCACCAGCGTAAGAACAGGGGCAATCGGAAACACCATATATTTT
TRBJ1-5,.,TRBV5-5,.,CASSTRGASSNQPQHF,TGTGCCAGCAGTACCCGGGGGGCAAGTAGCAATCAGCCCCAGCATTTT
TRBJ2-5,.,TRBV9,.,CASSGRGGETQYF,TGTGCCAGCAGTGGTAGAGGGGGAGAGACCCAGTACTTC
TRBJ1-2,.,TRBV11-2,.,CASSPSSAGYGYTF,TGTGCCAGCAGCCCCTCTTCAGCAGGGTATGGCTACACCTTC
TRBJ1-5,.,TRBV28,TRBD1,CASSSDRGWQPQHF,TGTGCCAGCAGTTCAGACAGGGGTTGGCAGCCCCAGCATTTT
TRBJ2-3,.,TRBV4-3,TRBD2,CASSQELRRLAGVTDTQYF,TGCGCCAGCAGCCAAGAGCTAAGGAGGCTAGCGGGGGTCACAGATACGCAGTATTTT
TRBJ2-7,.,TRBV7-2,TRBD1,CASSSQGNLYEQYF,TGTGCCAGCAGCTCACAGGGGAATTTATACGAGCAGTACTTC
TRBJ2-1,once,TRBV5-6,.,CASSLVRSTDLYNEQFF,TGTGCCAGCAGCTTGGTGCGCTCGACAGACCTTTACAATGAGCAGTTCTTC
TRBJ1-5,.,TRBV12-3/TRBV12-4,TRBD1,CASSQGGYKPQHF,TGTGCCAGCAGCCAAGGGGGCTATAAGCCCCAGCATTTT
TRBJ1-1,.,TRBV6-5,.,CASSTSLGGEGAFF,TGTGCCAGCAGCACCTCCCTGGGGGGGGAAGGAGCTTTCTTT
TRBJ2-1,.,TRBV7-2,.,CASSPGLSAYNEQFF,TGTGCCAGCAGCCCCGGACTATCCGCCTACAATGAGCAGTTCTTC
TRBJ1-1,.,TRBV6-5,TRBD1,CASSYITGGSEAFF,TGTGCCAGCAGTTACATTACAGGGGGCAGTGAAGCTTTCTTT
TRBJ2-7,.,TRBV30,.,CAWSVSSEYEQYF,TGTGCCTGGAGTGTAAGTAGCGAATACGAGCAGTACTTC
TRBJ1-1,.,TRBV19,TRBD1,CASSLGTGGTEAFF,TGTGCCAGTAGTCTCGGGACAGGGGGCACTGAAGCTTTCTTT
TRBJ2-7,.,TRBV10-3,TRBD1,CAIRGQGSSYEQYF,TGTGCCATCAGGGGACAGGGAAGCTCCTACGAGCAGTACTTC